This T cell receptor (beta chain) stems from a study of cytomegalovirus exposure and HLA in healthy donors (dated by TCRdb to the late 2010s). Context from the whole study: According to an earlier analysis of 450 to 650 of the donors, 150 million to 200 million T cells yielded some 120 million unique TCR beta sequences and roughly 280 Gb of sequence data. Among the roughly 370 genotyped donors, approximately 82% belonged to the genetic ancestry cluster associated with self-reported Caucasian donors. Rather than using new phenotypic data, the later analysis identified candidate immune exposures from TCR beta sequences and from how often those sequences occurred across donors. Several DR-DQ haplotypes were treated as single units for association and clustering because of strong linkage in the cohort. Besides the first cohort of roughly 660 subjects, a separate validation cohort made up of roughly 130 different subjects was used. Approximately 330 gigabases of sequencing data and tens of millions of unique TCR sequences made up an early release that covered several hundred HLA-typed donors. Class I and class II HLA loci were covered by the typing at four-digit resolution. In a later genetic analysis, genome-wide SNP genotypes for about 55% of the roughly 670 donors were used, and that subset was treated as a discovery cohort. The study aimed to test whether signatures of past pathogen exposure could be identified by cataloging public T cell receptors. Across 398 genotyped donors of the cohort, an average of about 200,000 unique TCR beta nucleotide sequences per donor were sequenced, and 15% to 20% of those sequences were non-productive. Donor age, sex, ethnicity and CMV serostatus were collected together with the repertoire data. Every discovery cohort repertoire had been produced on one sequencing platform. The study used immunosequencing to profile the T cell repertoires of some 600 subjects and linked those repertoires to cytomegalovirus serostatus. Typing coverage differed by locus: A, B, C, DRB1 and DQB1 were typed in roughly 620-640 donors, DQA1 in about 500, DPA1 in approximately 600, and DPB1 in around 490. To predict cytomegalovirus infection status, the study brought together high-throughput TCR immunosequencing, statistical association of individual TCRs with disease status, and machine learning. An earlier analysis of fewer than 700 of the donors applied high-throughput TCR beta sequencing to assess whether each TCR beta V gene segment acted as functional or pseudogenic. To study patterns of TCR occurrence, a later analysis re-analyzed previously published TCR beta repertoires from 666 donors and added high-resolution HLA genotyping.

The germline V gene specifies SNHLY as CDR1 and FYNNEI as CDR2. The germline V and J ends show losses of 4 bases and 7 bases respectively, and no gene match explains 5 bases of the junction. The CDR3 holds 13 amino acids from the cysteine to the phenylalanine. Just the 39-base CDR3 DNA is kept, in frame starting at base 1. On this clone itself: No antigen is known for it. No clone much larger than this one lies a single base away; base qualities are absent.

The library was obtained by the immunoSEQ multiplex PCR assay. The multiplex PCR relied on a mix of 60 forward primers for TCR Vbeta segments and 13 reverse primers for TCR Jbeta segments. The CDR3 region of rearranged TCR beta genes was amplified from genomic DNA by a multiplex PCR assay. On the Illumina HiSeq System, the amplified TCR beta libraries were sequenced as 87-base-pair reads. The paper's processing steps were these. A later analysis tallied approximately 87 million unique TCR beta chains across the 700 or so repertoires, and some 12 million of those chains were shared by two or more donors. A nearest-neighbor algorithm error-corrected the raw reads and collapsed the reads into unique sequences, merging closely related sequences to remove PCR and sequencing errors. To assign V, D and J gene segments, CDR3 sequences were aligned to IMGT reference sequences. Each retained sequence needed at least a six-nucleotide match to both a V gene segment and a J gene segment. A rearrangement was called productive if the CDR3 had no stop codons and remained in frame with V and J, and every other rearrangement was called non-productive. CDR3 was defined according to IMGT convention as the region running from the second conserved V-encoded cysteine to the conserved J-encoded phenylalanine. Sequences without an unambiguous match to a single V gene segment were excluded from the earlier analysis of about 640 of the donors. An earlier analysis of fewer than 750 of the donors called V segments functional above 56.7% productive rearrangements and segregating when the between-donor standard deviation exceeded 5%. A statistical classification framework was developed to diagnose cytomegalovirus status using the catalog of TCR beta chain sequences. In a later analysis, V and J genes were assigned by comparing TCR nucleotide sequences against IMGT/GENE-DB human TR gene sequences. In a later analysis, CDR3 sequences and most-parsimonious VDJ recombination scenarios were assigned using the TCRdist pipeline. In a later analysis, each TCR beta chain was defined by its CDR3 amino acid sequence together with its V-gene family, and reads lacking a unique V-gene family were excluded. A later analysis removed 592 highly shared, low-generation-probability nucleotide sequences to deal with suspected cross-contamination and a sequencing artifact. In a later analysis, a clonal expansion index was calculated for each public chain from normalized within-repertoire ranks of inferred template counts. A later analysis computed generation probabilities with a VDJ recombination model fitted to out-of-frame rearrangements, and checked the results against IGoR. Hypergeometric tests were used in a later analysis to score TCR-TCR, TCR-HLA and TCR-CMV co-occurrence, with a repertoire-size bias correction applied to the TCR pairs. False discovery rates were estimated in a later analysis by permuting HLA or CMV assignments 20 times. A later analysis grouped co-occurring TCRs with DBSCAN, adding TCRdist sequence similarity when clustering within HLA-allele-positive subsets. Repertoires with fewer than 30,000 or more than 120,000 public chains were left out of co-occurrence clustering, as were five repertoires with anomalous nucleotide sharing. TCRdb retrieved this table from immuneACCESS and kept in-frame rearrangements only. Not all clones are present; in checked studies, unresolved V genes account for under half, and no reason is known for the remainder. D and trimming were read from the DNA, whereas the V and J calls and clone size are those reported in that table. This sample lists 160,000 or so clones; approximately 79% were detected once. Jointly, the top ten make up under 8.5% of the sample.

The cohort comprised under 700 healthy bone marrow donors. All cohort members were sampled while nominally healthy, although unrecorded immune exposures were likely present. The donor tested CMV seropositive, placing the donor among the 290 or so seropositive members of the cohort. A peripheral blood sample was collected from each donor, and TCR beta sequencing was performed on peripheral blood mononuclear cells. The Qiagen DNeasy Blood Extraction Kit was used to extract genomic DNA from the blood cell samples. Findings and caveats that apply to the study as a whole: Linkage disequilibrium might explain the correlated functional status among segregating V segments, but an unknown experimental factor could not be ruled out. Most TCR sequences were seen in very few donors, while some public TCRs were found in many individuals. Immune exposure information for the cohort was limited to CMV serostatus. In a later analysis, HLA-associated TCR beta chains were found to be more clonally expanded and to have lower generation probabilities than equally common non-associated chains. According to the authors, the approach could potentially be generalized to other disease states and immunological phenotypes. Seventeen rarely observed V segments, including chromosome 9 orphons, were excluded from the earlier analysis of several hundred of the donors because counts were too low. Roughly uniform sequencing depth across donors was assumed in presence/absence analyses, although this assumption may not hold. The classifier was reported to diagnose cytomegalovirus status with high specificity and sensitivity in both the original and validation cohorts. When HLA alleles, especially DR and DQ, strongly co-occurred, attributing TCR associations to individual alleles was difficult. In an earlier analysis of 450 to 750 of the donors, most TCR beta V segments appeared in productive rearrangements about 87% or about 30% of the time, broadly matching IMGT annotations. The study gave a list of 150 to 200 TCR beta chains associated with cytomegalovirus. According to a later analysis, parvovirus B19, influenza, CMV and Epstein-Barr virus appeared linked to several top co-occurrence clusters. A further reported finding was that TCR beta sequences accurately predicted the HLA-A and HLA-B alleles for most subjects in the first cohort. A later analysis associated some 17,000 TCR beta sequences with specific HLA alleles at a false discovery rate of 0.05. Most CMV-associated TCR beta chains appeared to be HLA-restricted in a later analysis, and the HLA associations seemed to be driven largely by CMV exposure. According to a later analysis, TCR association rates differed among HLA loci, with DRB1 alleles showing the most associated TCRs and HLA-C alleles showing the fewest. An association between a missense DCLRE1C variant and V-gene and J-gene trimming of TCR beta chains was found in a later genetic analysis and replicated in an independent cohort. In vitro tests confirmed that three of the cytomegalovirus-associated TCR beta chains recognize cytomegalovirus antigens. A later genetic analysis reported fewer N-insertions in productive TCRs among donors in an Asian-associated ancestry cluster than the roughly 670-donor mean. Some IMGT-functional V segments, including TRBV6-2 and TRBV6-3, could not be distinguished by the 87-base-pair reads and were therefore excluded. A group of highly shared sequence variants was considered likely to be a technical artifact of the sequencing pipeline. Only TCR beta chains were sequenced in this cohort, and the absence of alpha or paired-chain data limited detectable features. Because some donors lacked HLA typing at each locus, the association tests relied only on the typed subset.

Sequencing used PBMCs. This chain joins TRBV2 to TRBJ1-2; TRBD1 aligns with 8 central bases. The clonotype was recovered from a woman aged 50 to 60 in good health and CMV-seropositive. The CDR3 reads CASSGQGISGYTF. The DNA sequence reads TGTGCCAGCAGTGGACAGGGGATTAGTGGCTACACCTTC.